This TCR beta chain was sequenced in a study of blood T cells in healthy people across ages. This clonotype appeared a few times. Its antigen is not known. A J-beta primer mix and a sample-barcoded 5' primer were used in a second PCR of about 7 to 12 cycles. Sequencing of every sample gave 2.5 million or more CDR3-containing paired-end reads. A single record per CDR3 protein comes from TCRdb applying MiXCR to the 5' RACE reads. The table records roughly 1,500,000 distinct CDR3 sequences, roughly 32% of them present only once. The germline gives CDR1 ENHRY, CDR2 SYGVKD. CDR3 length: 14 residues. The V end lost 3 bases, the J end lost 5 bases, and 12 bases lay between the germline ends. Each of the donors had roughly 10 milliliters of peripheral blood drawn into EDTA-treated Vacutainer tubes. Researchers isolated at least 6 million PBMCs per sample. Whole-study results and caveats: Higher diversity, along with more naive CD4+ cells, distinguished long-lived donors from aged donors.

The source of this sequence is a woman in her thirties in good health. The rearrangement uses TRBV10-3 and TRBJ2-3, with no clear D. Source material: blood. The DNA for the CDR3 is TGTGCCATCAGTGATAATCCGAAAGGAGATACGCAGTATTTT. As protein: CAISDNPKGDTQYF.